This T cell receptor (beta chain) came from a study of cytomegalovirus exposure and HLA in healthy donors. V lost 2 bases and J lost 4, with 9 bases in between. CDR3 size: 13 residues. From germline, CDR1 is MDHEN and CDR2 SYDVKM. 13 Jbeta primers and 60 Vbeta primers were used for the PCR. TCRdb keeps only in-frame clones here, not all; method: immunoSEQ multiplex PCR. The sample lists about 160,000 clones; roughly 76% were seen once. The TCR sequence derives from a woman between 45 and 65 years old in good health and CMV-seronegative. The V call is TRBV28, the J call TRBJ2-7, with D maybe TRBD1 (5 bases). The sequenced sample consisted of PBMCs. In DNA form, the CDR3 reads TGTGCCAGCAGTTTAGGGGCAACGTACGAGCAGTACTTC. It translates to CASSLGATYEQYF.